This paragraph reports one T cell receptor beta chain. It has no known antigen specificity. Nothing much larger sits one base from this clone, and base qualities are not available. The data were taken from a study of cytomegalovirus exposure and HLA in healthy donors (dated by TCRdb to about 2017). General notes on the study: In an earlier analysis of approximately 500 of the donors, less than 350 Gb of sequence data and roughly 100 million unique TCR beta sequences from approximately 180 million T cells were reported. An early release covering roughly 600 HLA-typed donors comprised approximately 300 gigabases of sequencing data and about 90 million unique TCR sequences. Of the 398 genotyped donors, about 80% fell in the genetic ancestry cluster associated with self-reported Caucasian donors. The study aimed to test whether signatures of past pathogen exposure could be identified by cataloging public T cell receptors. The T cell repertoires of several hundred subjects were profiled by immunosequencing and related to cytomegalovirus serostatus. Along with the approximately 650-subject first cohort, a separate validation cohort of some 130 different subjects was used. To predict cytomegalovirus infection status, the study brought together high-throughput TCR immunosequencing, statistical association of individual TCRs with disease status, and machine learning. In a later analysis, previously published TCR beta repertoires from 666 donors were re-analyzed and high-resolution HLA genotyping was added so that TCR occurrence patterns could be studied. Rather than using new phenotypic data, the later analysis identified candidate immune exposures from TCR beta sequences and from how often those sequences occurred across donors. In an earlier analysis of 550 to 700 of the donors, high-throughput TCR beta sequencing was used to judge whether each TCR beta V gene segment behaved as functional or pseudogenic. Donor age, sex, ethnicity and CMV serostatus were compiled together with the repertoire data. A later genetic analysis used genome-wide SNP genotypes for about 60% of the 666 donors, treating that subset as a discovery cohort. All discovery cohort repertoires had been generated on a single sequencing platform. HLA typing included class I and class II loci at four-digit resolution. Typing coverage differed by locus: A, B, C, DRB1 and DQB1 were typed in about 620-640 donors, DQA1 in 522, DPA1 in 600 to 610, and DPB1 in approximately 450. Because of strong linkage in the cohort, five DR-DQ haplotypes were treated as single units for association and clustering. Among 300 to 500 genotyped donors of the cohort, an average of about 220,000 unique TCR beta nucleotide sequences was sequenced per donor, of which about 20% were non-productive. Overall study results and their limits: Because HLA typing was unavailable for some donors at each locus, only the typed subset was used in association tests. When HLA alleles, especially DR and DQ, strongly co-occurred, attributing TCR associations to individual alleles was difficult. A later genetic analysis reported fewer N-insertions in productive TCRs among donors in an Asian-associated ancestry cluster than the roughly 700-donor mean. The authors suggested that the approach could potentially be generalized to other disease states and immunological phenotypes. In a later analysis, HLA-associated TCR beta chains were found to be more clonally expanded and to have lower generation probabilities than equally common non-associated chains. A further reported finding was that TCR beta sequences accurately predicted the HLA-A and HLA-B alleles for most subjects in the first cohort. In vitro tests confirmed that a few of the cytomegalovirus-associated TCR beta chains recognize cytomegalovirus antigens. Because counts were too low, fewer than 20 rarely observed V segments, including chromosome 9 orphons, were excluded from the earlier analysis of 587 of the donors. The study listed 170 or so TCR beta chains as associated with cytomegalovirus. Roughly uniform sequencing depth across donors was assumed in presence/absence analyses, although this assumption may not hold. In a later analysis, TCR association rates were found to vary across HLA loci, with the most associated TCRs seen for DRB1 alleles and the fewest for HLA-C alleles. CMV serostatus was the only immune exposure information available for the cohort. In this cohort, only TCR beta chains were sequenced, and detectable features were limited by the absence of alpha or paired-chain data. Specific HLA alleles were associated with roughly 17,000 TCR beta sequences at a false discovery rate of 0.05 in a later analysis. In a later analysis, most CMV-associated TCR beta chains were found to appear HLA-restricted, with HLA associations seemingly driven largely by CMV exposure. Broadly in line with IMGT annotations, most TCR beta V segments showed up in productive rearrangements about 87% or about 30% of the time in an earlier analysis of approximately 600 of the donors. Some IMGT-functional V segments, including TRBV6-2 and TRBV6-3, could not be distinguished by the 87-base-pair reads and were therefore excluded. In a later genetic analysis, a missense DCLRE1C variant was associated with V-gene and J-gene trimming of TCR beta chains, and the association was replicated in an independent cohort. Linkage disequilibrium might explain the correlated functional status among segregating V segments, but an unknown experimental factor could not be ruled out. In both the original and validation cohorts, the classifier was reported to diagnose cytomegalovirus status with high specificity and sensitivity. A cluster of highly shared sequence variants was judged likely to be a technical artifact of the sequencing pipeline. While some public TCRs were present in many individuals, most TCR sequences turned up only very rarely across donors. A later analysis reported that several top co-occurrence clusters appeared linked to parvovirus B19, influenza, CMV and Epstein-Barr virus.

In total, around 600 healthy bone marrow donors made up the cohort. At the time of sampling, every cohort member was nominally healthy, though immune exposures that went unrecorded were likely present. The donor was CMV seropositive and was included in the group of 250 to 350 seropositive cohort members. A peripheral blood sample was provided by each donor, and peripheral blood mononuclear cells were used for TCR beta sequencing. The Qiagen DNeasy Blood Extraction Kit was used to extract genomic DNA from the blood cell samples. Counted from cysteine to phenylalanine, this CDR3 has 16 amino acids. The only DNA kept is the CDR3, 48 bases in frame from the first base. V loses 0 bases of germline sequence and J loses 4 bases, and the interval between the two ends is 15 bases. CDR1 and CDR2 are drawn from the germline V gene: SGDLS, YYNGEE. Library preparation used the immunoSEQ multiplex PCR assay. For the multiplex PCR, a mixture combining 60 forward primers for TCR Vbeta segments and 13 reverse primers for TCR Jbeta segments was used. The CDR3 region of rearranged TCR beta genes was amplified from genomic DNA by a multiplex PCR assay. Amplified TCR beta libraries were sequenced as 87-base-pair reads on the Illumina HiSeq System. As for the authors' bioinformatics: A later analysis tallied about 77 million unique TCR beta chains across the approximately 670 repertoires, and about 10 million of those chains were shared by two or more donors. Raw reads were error-corrected and collapsed into unique sequences with a nearest-neighbor algorithm that merged closely related sequences to remove PCR and sequencing errors. To assign V, D and J gene segments, CDR3 sequences were aligned to IMGT reference sequences. For a sequence to be retained, at least a six-nucleotide match to both a V gene segment and a J gene segment was required. Rearrangements were classified as productive when the CDR3 lacked stop codons and remained in frame with V and J, and all other rearrangements were classified as non-productive. CDR3 was defined by IMGT convention, running from the second conserved V-encoded cysteine to the conserved J-encoded phenylalanine. The earlier analysis of more than 450 of the donors excluded sequences that lacked an unambiguous match to a single V gene segment. An earlier analysis of 587 of the donors classified V segments as functional when productive rearrangements were above 56.7% and as segregating when the standard deviation between donors was above 5%. A statistical classification framework was built to diagnose cytomegalovirus status from the catalog of TCR beta chain sequences. A later analysis assigned V and J genes by comparing TCR nucleotide sequences with IMGT/GENE-DB human TR gene sequences. Using the TCRdist pipeline, a later analysis assigned CDR3 sequences along with most-parsimonious VDJ recombination scenarios. In a later analysis, each TCR beta chain was defined by its CDR3 amino acid sequence together with its V-gene family, and reads lacking a unique V-gene family were excluded. To address suspected cross-contamination and a sequencing artifact, a later analysis removed approximately 600 highly shared, low-generation-probability nucleotide sequences. In a later analysis, a clonal expansion index was calculated for each public chain from normalized within-repertoire ranks of inferred template counts. In a later analysis, generation probabilities were computed with a VDJ recombination model fitted to out-of-frame rearrangements, and the resulting probabilities were checked against IGoR. In a later analysis, hypergeometric tests were used to score TCR-TCR, TCR-HLA and TCR-CMV co-occurrence, with a repertoire-size bias correction applied to TCR pairs. False discovery rates were estimated in a later analysis by permuting HLA or CMV assignments 20 times. In a later analysis, co-occurring TCRs were grouped using DBSCAN, with TCRdist sequence similarity added in when clustering inside HLA-allele-positive subsets. Repertoires with fewer than 30,000 or more than 120,000 public chains, plus five repertoires with anomalous nucleotide sharing, were excluded from co-occurrence clustering. Here the immuneACCESS table is served through TCRdb, limited to in-frame sequences with V and J called. Missing clones are a known gap in these copies; in checked studies unresolved V genes cover under half, and the rest lacks a known reason. D and trimming were read from the DNA, whereas the V and J calls and clone size are those reported in that table. Here the sample has some 150,000 clones; roughly 80% occur a single time. The leading ten clones occupy approximately 7% of the sample.

The source is a woman aged 30 to 39 in good health and CMV-seropositive. Sequenced: PBMCs. The chain couples TRBV9 to TRBJ2-3; the D gene is perhaps TRBD2, from 7 matching bases. The CDR3 region: CASSVGRGGVADTQYF. The sequence in DNA is TGTGCCAGCAGCGTAGGGAGGGGGGGAGTTGCAGATACGCAGTATTTT.